This is a list of T cell receptor beta chains from one sample in a study of human T cells and chemical hapten exposure. MiXCR, run by TCRdb on the RACE reads, gives a single entry per CDR3 protein. The table records just under 40,000 distinct CDR3 sequences, roughly 13% of them present only once. Source: whole blood, taken in connection with sensitization to the hapten diphenylcyclopropenone (DPC). Receptors originate from a woman between 35 and 50 years old with alopecia areata. Some clones in this sample may be carry-over from other donors' samples. CDR3s include the opening cysteine and the closing phenylalanine or tryptophan. A D gene is named only where the DNA matches it firmly. Size is omitted from some rows. Given values are once, few, many or a class for expanded clones.

J gene: TRBJ2-7
clone size: NA
V gene: TRBV2
D gene: TRBD2
CDR3 protein: CASSERTSSYEQYF
CDR3 DNA: TGTGCCAGCAGTGAAAGGACTAGCTCCTACGAGCAGTACTTC

J gene: TRBJ2-2
clone size: many
V gene: TRBV28
D gene: NA
CDR3 protein: CASVGTGELFF
CDR3 DNA: TGTGCCAGCGTGGGCACCGGGGAGCTGTTTTTT

J gene: TRBJ1-4
clone size: many
V gene: TRBV11-2
D gene: NA
CDR3 protein: CASSPYHGGVGTNEKLFF
CDR3 DNA: TGTGCCAGCAGCCCCTACCACGGGGGGGTCGGAACTAATGAAAAACTGTTTTTT

J gene: TRBJ1-2
clone size: few
V gene: TRBV18
D gene: NA
CDR3 protein: CASSRDTSPYGYTF
CDR3 DNA: TGTGCCAGCTCACGGGACACGTCTCCCTATGGCTACACCTTC

J gene: TRBJ2-7
clone size: NA
V gene: TRBV7-9
D gene: NA
CDR3 protein: CASRQGQKYEQYF
CDR3 DNA: TGTGCCAGCAGGCAAGGACAGAAATACGAGCAGTACTTC

J gene: TRBJ2-5
clone size: few
V gene: TRBV29-1
D gene: NA
CDR3 protein: CSVQGTEETQYF
CDR3 DNA: TGCAGCGTCCAAGGGACGGAAGAGACCCAGTACTTC

J gene: TRBJ1-4
clone size: many
V gene: TRBV28
D gene: NA
CDR3 protein: CASSLARRGMNEKLFF
CDR3 DNA: TGTGCCAGCAGTTTAGCCAGGAGGGGAATGAATGAAAAACTGTTTTTT

J gene: TRBJ2-5
clone size: few
V gene: TRBV10-3
D gene: NA
CDR3 protein: CAISERQGSQETQYF
CDR3 DNA: TGTGCCATCAGTGAAAGGCAGGGCTCTCAAGAGACCCAGTACTTC

J gene: TRBJ2-2
clone size: few
V gene: TRBV5-4
D gene: TRBD2
CDR3 protein: CASSRGLAGVETGELFF
CDR3 DNA: TGTGCCAGCAGCCGGGGACTAGCGGGAGTAGAGACCGGGGAGCTGTTTTTT

J gene: TRBJ2-1
clone size: many
V gene: TRBV27
D gene: TRBD1
CDR3 protein: CASKGQGDREQFF
CDR3 DNA: TGTGCCAGCAAGGGACAGGGGGACAGGGAGCAGTTCTTC

J gene: TRBJ1-3
clone size: NA
V gene: TRBV18
D gene: NA
CDR3 protein: CASSRRVTGEENTIYF
CDR3 DNA: TGTGCCAGCTCCCGCCGTGTGACAGGAGAGGAAAACACCATATATTTT

J gene: TRBJ2-3
clone size: NA
V gene: TRBV4-2
D gene: TRBD2
CDR3 protein: CASSQGTSGGADTQYF
CDR3 DNA: TGTGCCAGCAGCCAAGGAACTAGCGGTGGGGCAGATACGCAGTATTTT

J gene: TRBJ2-5
clone size: NA
V gene: TRBV5-6
D gene: NA
CDR3 protein: CASSLNFLETQYF
CDR3 DNA: TGTGCCAGCAGCTTGAATTTTTTGGAGACCCAGTACTTC

J gene: TRBJ2-2
clone size: NA
V gene: TRBV5-4
D gene: TRBD1
CDR3 protein: CASSRDRGELFF
CDR3 DNA: TGTGCCAGCAGCCGGGACAGGGGGGAGCTGTTTTTT

J gene: TRBJ2-7
clone size: NA
V gene: TRBV5-5
D gene: TRBD2
CDR3 protein: CASRPGLAVRSSYEQYF
CDR3 DNA: TGTGCCAGCAGACCGGGACTAGCGGTGAGGAGCTCCTACGAGCAGTACTTC

J gene: TRBJ2-5
clone size: few
V gene: TRBV3-1
D gene: NA
CDR3 protein: CASSQGVGLYQETQYF
CDR3 DNA: TGTGCCAGCAGCCAAGGAGTCGGGCTGTACCAAGAGACCCAGTACTTC

J gene: TRBJ1-5
clone size: NA
V gene: TRBV6-2/TRBV6-3
D gene: NA
CDR3 protein: CASRKQASLNQPQHF
CDR3 DNA: TGTGCCAGCAGAAAACAGGCTTCTTTGAATCAGCCCCAGCATTTT

J gene: TRBJ2-7
clone size: NA
V gene: TRBV18
D gene: NA
CDR3 protein: CASSPPGPPEVYEQYF
CDR3 DNA: TGTGCCAGCTCACCACCGGGACCACCCGAGGTATACGAGCAGTACTTC

J gene: TRBJ1-5
clone size: NA
V gene: TRBV27
D gene: TRBD1
CDR3 protein: CASKLTGGAEPQHF
CDR3 DNA: TGTGCCAGCAAACTCACAGGGGGCGCGGAGCCCCAGCATTTT

J gene: TRBJ1-5
clone size: few
V gene: TRBV4-3
D gene: NA
CDR3 protein: CASSQEAGTNQPQHF
CDR3 DNA: TGCGCCAGCAGCCAGGAGGCAGGGACCAATCAGCCCCAGCATTTT

J gene: TRBJ1-1
clone size: few
V gene: TRBV28
D gene: NA
CDR3 protein: CASSPPRGGITEAFF
CDR3 DNA: TGTGCCAGCAGTCCCCCACGGGGGGGGATCACTGAAGCTTTCTTT

J gene: TRBJ2-3
clone size: many
V gene: TRBV3-1
D gene: NA
CDR3 protein: CASSHLVGGPRDTQYF
CDR3 DNA: TGTGCCAGCAGCCACCTCGTCGGGGGGCCGCGTGATACGCAGTATTTT

J gene: TRBJ2-5
clone size: few
V gene: TRBV9
D gene: NA
CDR3 protein: CASRGTSGETQYF
CDR3 DNA: TGTGCCAGCAGAGGGACCTCCGGGGAGACCCAGTACTTC

J gene: TRBJ1-1
clone size: few
V gene: TRBV20-1
D gene: TRBD1
CDR3 protein: CSAGGQGRYTEAFF
CDR3 DNA: TGCAGTGCTGGGGGACAGGGCCGGTACACTGAAGCTTTCTTT

J gene: TRBJ2-2
clone size: many
V gene: TRBV3-1
D gene: NA
CDR3 protein: CASSPDTFTGVNTGELFF
CDR3 DNA: TGTGCCAGCAGCCCGGATACTTTTACAGGAGTGAACACCGGGGAGCTGTTTTTT

J gene: TRBJ2-1
clone size: NA
V gene: TRBV28
D gene: TRBD2
CDR3 protein: CASRLAGGVSYNEQFF
CDR3 DNA: TGTGCCAGCAGACTAGCGGGAGGGGTCTCCTACAATGAGCAGTTCTTC

J gene: TRBJ2-5
clone size: few
V gene: TRBV7-2
D gene: NA
CDR3 protein: CASSRNVGTQYF
CDR3 DNA: TGTGCCAGCAGCCGTAATGTGGGGACCCAGTACTTC

J gene: TRBJ1-6
clone size: few
V gene: TRBV4-3
D gene: TRBD1
CDR3 protein: CASSQEGQGSSPLHF
CDR3 DNA: TGCGCCAGCAGCCAAGAGGGACAGGGGAGTTCACCCCTCCACTTT

J gene: TRBJ2-5
clone size: NA
V gene: TRBV29-1
D gene: TRBD1
CDR3 protein: CSASQTGGQTQYF
CDR3 DNA: TGCAGCGCGTCGCAGACAGGGGGGCAGACCCAGTACTTC

J gene: TRBJ2-3
clone size: NA
V gene: TRBV28
D gene: TRBD1
CDR3 protein: CASILDRGTDTQYF
CDR3 DNA: TGTGCCAGCATCTTGGACAGGGGAACAGATACGCAGTATTTT

J gene: TRBJ2-7
clone size: few
V gene: TRBV6-5
D gene: TRBD1
CDR3 protein: CASSRDRLAYEQYF
CDR3 DNA: TGTGCCAGCAGTCGGGACAGGCTTGCCTACGAGCAGTACTTC

J gene: TRBJ2-3
clone size: many
V gene: TRBV19
D gene: TRBD2
CDR3 protein: CASSILSGTSGSSSTDTQYF
CDR3 DNA: TGTGCCAGTAGTATCCTATCGGGGACTAGCGGGAGCTCGAGCACAGATACGCAGTATTTT

J gene: TRBJ2-7
clone size: few
V gene: TRBV28
D gene: NA
CDR3 protein: CASSLRGGAYEQYF
CDR3 DNA: TGTGCCAGCAGTTTACGTGGGGGAGCCTACGAGCAGTACTTC

J gene: TRBJ2-7
clone size: once
V gene: TRBV29-1
D gene: TRBD1
CDR3 protein: CSVRQGDYEQYF
CDR3 DNA: TGCAGCGTCCGACAGGGAGATTACGAGCAGTACTTC

J gene: TRBJ2-5
clone size: few
V gene: TRBV15
D gene: NA
CDR3 protein: CATSRQETQYF
CDR3 DNA: TGTGCCACCAGCAGGCAAGAGACCCAGTACTTC

J gene: TRBJ2-7
clone size: many
V gene: TRBV28
D gene: NA
CDR3 protein: CASSLEGSAYEQYF
CDR3 DNA: TGTGCCAGCAGTCTCGAGGGGTCGGCCTACGAGCAGTACTTC

J gene: TRBJ1-1
clone size: many
V gene: TRBV3-1
D gene: TRBD1
CDR3 protein: CASRRGGGGDEAFF
CDR3 DNA: TGTGCCAGCAGGCGCGGGGGAGGGGGCGACGAAGCTTTCTTT

J gene: TRBJ1-3
clone size: few
V gene: TRBV29-1
D gene: TRBD1
CDR3 protein: CSVVRQGAENTIYF
CDR3 DNA: TGCAGCGTTGTAAGACAGGGGGCCGAAAACACCATATATTTT

J gene: TRBJ2-6
clone size: many
V gene: TRBV11-3
D gene: NA
CDR3 protein: CASSFSGANVLTF
CDR3 DNA: TGTGCCAGCAGCTTCTCTGGGGCCAACGTCCTGACTTTC

J gene: TRBJ1-5
clone size: few
V gene: TRBV28
D gene: NA
CDR3 protein: CASSLPRRGLDQPQHF
CDR3 DNA: TGTGCCAGCAGTTTACCGCGACGGGGGCTCGATCAGCCCCAGCATTTT

J gene: TRBJ1-1
clone size: many
V gene: TRBV29-1
D gene: NA
CDR3 protein: CSVDAGNTEAFF
CDR3 DNA: TGCAGCGTTGATGCGGGGAACACTGAAGCTTTCTTT